The clone carrying this T cell receptor (beta chain) was observed a handful of times. Its cognate antigen is unknown. Germline-derived CDR1 and CDR2 are MDHEN and SYDVKM. Between the trimmed V and J ends, which lost 6 bases and 6 bases, there was a span of 20 bases. This CDR3 region has 15 residues. The data originate from a study of CD8 T cells in ankylosing spondylitis. TCRdb re-called the 5' RACE reads through MiXCR, storing one row per CDR3 protein. This table has roughly 490,000 distinct CDR3 sequences, about 5% appearing once. Study observations and caveats: Ankylosing spondylitis blood appeared to carry a characteristic TCR beta motif of roughly 8 highly homologous variants. Some of these motif variants have turned up before, in reports on reactive arthritis synovial fluid and blood.

The chain combines TRBV28 with TRBJ1-2; D is unclear. Source material: blood, either unsorted or a sorted T cell fraction (not recorded which). The receptor was derived from a male donor with ankylosing spondylitis. The CDR3 sequence: CASSTGGRGSDGYTF. CDR3 nucleotides: TGTGCCAGCAGCACCGGCGGGCGGGGATCCGATGGCTACACCTTC.